What follows is one TCR beta chain and its context. This clonotype showed up many times. It has no known antigen specificity. Base qualities are missing; no much larger clone stands one base away. Spanning cysteine to phenylalanine, the CDR3 consists of 13 amino acids. The entry retains the CDR3 DNA only, 39 bases that are in frame from base 1. V is shortened by 5 bases, J by 3 bases, and the region joining them spans 10 bases. As encoded in the germline V gene, CDR1 is SQVTM while CDR2 is ANQGSEA. TCRdb names Illumina HiSeq 2500 as the instrument used. Quantitative 5'-RACE with molecular barcodes was the method used to prepare the TCR beta libraries. The authors' analysis ran thus. Disease-linked TCR variants were identified with a new computational method built on a probabilistic model of VDJ rearrangement. TCRdb applied fastp at Q25 and MiXCR to the public reads, then kept only in-frame beta chains. Every distinct CDR3 protein forms one entry, paired with its most common genes and DNA. These V and J calls rely on TCRdb rather than the paper's analysis. This sample is represented by more than 600,000 distinct CDR3 sequences; 15% to 20% of them were singletons. The ten most abundant clones make up under 20% of the sample.

The sample originates from a study of CD8 T cells in ankylosing spondylitis (dated by TCRdb to between 2016 and 2019). Describing the broader study: To find TCR variants linked to disease, the study profiled T cell receptor beta repertoires in ankylosing spondylitis patients and healthy donors. The full study cohort comprised about 23 ankylosing spondylitis patients and 85 to 120 healthy donors. Peripheral blood was sampled, and synovial fluid was also collected from ankylosing spondylitis patients.

The paper's findings and limits, for the study overall: In peripheral blood, the disease-linked clones were found at relatively low frequencies and had a CD8+ phenotype. Significant enrichment of the disease-linked clones was reported in matched synovial fluid samples from ankylosing spondylitis patients. Some motif variants were previously reported in synovial fluid and blood of reactive arthritis patients, suggesting common disease-initiation mechanisms. A TCR beta motif made up of 7 to 9 highly homologous amino acid variants appeared to be characteristic of blood from ankylosing spondylitis patients.

Material: blood, either unsorted or a sorted T cell fraction (not recorded which). The sequence joins TRBV29-1 to TRBJ1-4; TRBD1 could be the D gene, as 6 bases match. The TCR sequence derives from a male donor with ankylosing spondylitis. This receptor carries the CDR3 CSVRWTANEKLFF. The DNA sequence is as follows: TGCAGCGTTAGGTGGACAGCTAATGAAAAACTGTTTTTT.